The present T cell receptor (beta chain) was sequenced within a study of long-term antiretroviral therapy in people with HIV. Germline V CDR1 and CDR2: SGHAT, FQNNGV. The germline V and J ends were trimmed by 0 bases and 5 bases, with 19 bases remaining between them. The CDR3 length is 17 residues. Run at survey level, the immunoSEQ assay was version v3.0. Clones were sequenced by immunoSEQ multiplex PCR, and TCRdb holds only the in-frame ones, with some missing. Of 30,000 or so clones in the sample, approximately 85% were seen once. Samples held about 0.95-11 million cryopreserved PBMC, and DNA extraction followed.

Source: unsorted PBMCs, taken 3 years after starting antiretroviral therapy. This TCR was sampled from a man in his forties with HIV. J is TRBJ1-1 and V is TRBV11-2; D is perhaps TRBD1 (6 bases). This CDR3 is CASSLDDRMGFSTEAFF. CDR3 DNA: TGTGCCAGCAGCTTAGATGACAGGATGGGATTTAGTACTGAAGCTTTCTTT.